This TCR beta chain was obtained from a study of type 1 regulatory T cells. TCRdb re-called the reads through MiXCR, storing one row per CDR3 protein. Of about 62,000 distinct CDR3 sequences detected, 62% appear once; the ten largest clones hold 1.8%. CDR3 length: 16 residues. CDR1 SGHVS and CDR2 FNYEAQ come from the germline V gene. The V and J ends lost 3 bases and 1 base, in that order; junction bases with no gene match: 7. Details on this clonotype: Its cognate antigen is unknown.

V gene TRBV7-6 combines with J gene TRBJ2-7; 9 nucleotides match TRBD1. Sequencing was performed on cultured non-Tr1 T cells, either the whole culture or a sorted T cell fraction (not recorded which). The sequence came from a human donor in good health. The CDR3 is CASSLQNRGLSYEQYF. Written as DNA, the CDR3 is TGTGCCAGCAGCTTGCAAAACAGGGGGCTTTCCTACGAGCAGTACTTC.